This T cell receptor (beta chain) was identified during a study of blood T cell repertoires in COVID-19. Looking at the study overall: In each case, the material was cDNA or gDNA derived from T cells, B-cell-depleted T cells, or PBMCs.

In the original workflow: Amplification of reference gene primers was used by the study to estimate nucleated cell counts. Clones were sequenced by immunoSEQ multiplex PCR, and TCRdb holds only the in-frame ones, with some missing. V and J calls and clone size are as listed in that table; D and trimming were resolved from the DNA. The sample lists some 160,000 clones; 84% were seen once. The Seattle patients, enrolled during active infection, were followed longitudinally. The germline V and J ends were trimmed by 0 bases and 6 bases, with 18 bases remaining between them. CDR1 is MGHRA and CDR2 is YSYEKL in the germline V gene. The CDR3 runs 17 residues.

This chain links TRBV4-1 with TRBJ1-5; D is perhaps TRBD1 (6 bases). The receptor comes from an elderly woman with COVID-19, enrolled during active disease. Sequenced sample: peripheral blood. The CDR3 DNA reads as TGCGCCAGCAGCCAAGATACGCGGGGGGCTGTAGCTCAGCCCCAGCATTTT. It codes for CASSQDTRGAVAQPQHF.